Listed here are 21 T cell receptor beta chains from one sample, sequenced in a study of blood T cells in healthy people across ages. Primed by a sample-barcoded 5' primer and a J-beta primer mix, a second PCR proceeded for about 6 to 12 cycles. A single record per CDR3 protein comes from TCRdb applying MiXCR to the 5' RACE reads. The sample holds approximately 880,000 distinct CDR3 sequences, under 50% seen once. Sequenced sample: blood. All receptors come from a man aged 25 to 45 in good health.

The chain is built from TRBV11-2 and TRBJ1-1, with 11 bases identical to TRBD1. The CDR3 has 15 residues. From germline, CDR1 is SGHAT and CDR2 FQNNGV. V shed 0 bases and J 8 bases; nucleotides not matched to a gene: 5. CDR3 bases: TGTGCCAGCAGCTTAGAATTCCGGGACAGGGGGGAAGCTTTCTTT. Translated: CASSLEFRDRGEAFF.

The chain carries TRBV7-2 and TRBJ2-1; D is possibly TRBD1 (5 bases). Trimming pared 2 bases from V and 9 bases from J, leaving 17 bases between. The CDR3 loop spans 15 amino acids. The V gene's germline CDR1 is SGHTA and CDR2 FQGNSA. The CDR3 bases are TGTGCCAGCAGCTTACAGGGCCAGGGTTTTGGTGAGCAGTTCTTC. Translating gives CASSLQGQGFGEQFF.

J is TRBJ2-3 and V is TRBV9; TRBD1 agrees at 12 bases. CDR3 length: 17 amino acids. The germline CDR1 and CDR2 sequences are SGDLS and YYNGEE. J gave up 5 bases and V 3 bases, and 10 bases lay outside the gene matches. In DNA form, the CDR3 reads TGTGCCAGCAGCGCATCCGGGACAGGGGGCGGAAGAGATACGCAGTATTTT. Translating gives CASSASGTGGGRDTQYF. The full variable domain, with the rest looked up from reference TRBV9 and TRBJ2-3, is DSGVTQTPKHLITATGQRVTLRCSPRSGDLSVYWYQQSLDQGLQFLIQYYNGEERAKGNILERFSAQQFPDLHSELNLSSLELGDSALYFCASSASGTGGGRDTQYFGPGTRLTVL.

This clonotype appeared a few times. This CDR3 reads CASSPTGPEAFF. As DNA, the CDR3 is TGTGCCAGCAGCCCGACAGGGCCTGAAGCTTTCTTT. V and J are TRBV7-6 and TRBJ1-1; 7 bases fit TRBD1. The CDR3 is made up of 12 amino acids. Germline CDR1 SGHVS, CDR2 FNYEAQ. V was clipped by 5 bases and J by 6 bases; unmatched bases: 3.

This clonotype was recorded many times. The genes are TRBV4-1 and TRBJ2-7; TRBD1 matches at 7 bases. The CDR3 has 14 residues. The J segment lost 1 base and the V segment lost 3 bases, leaving 3 bases of the junction unmatched. In germline, CDR1 is MGHRA, CDR2 YSYEKL. CDR3 sequence (DNA): TGCGCCAGCAGCCAGGGACAGTCGTCCTACGAGCAGTACTTC. Translated, it gives CASSQGQSSYEQYF.

This chain uses TRBV4-1 with TRBJ2-3; D remains ambiguous. V was trimmed by 1 base and J by 3 bases, leaving 14 bases between them. Germline-derived CDR1 and CDR2 are MGHRA and YSYEKL. CDR3 length equals 16 residues. The CDR3 protein is CASSQVVLLETDTQYF. CDR3 DNA sequence: TGCGCCAGCAGCCAAGTGGTACTTCTGGAGACAGATACGCAGTATTTT.

V and J are TRBV4-2 and TRBJ2-3; 8 nucleotides line up with TRBD2. The CDR3 totals 17 residues. CDR1 and CDR2 (germline): LGHNA, YNFKEQ. With 0 bases clipped from V and 2 bases from J, the junction kept 7 bases outside the gene matches. The DNA of the CDR3 is TGTGCCAGCAGCCAAGAACGGGGGGGGACCTACACAGATACGCAGTATTTT. This sequence encodes CASSQERGGTYTDTQYF.

This rearrangement joins TRBV6-2 or TRBV6-3 to TRBJ1-5; 8 bases match TRBD1. V gave up 10 bases and J gave up 4 bases; unmatched junction bases: 9. CDR3 length equals 14 residues. In germline, CDR1 is MNHEY, CDR2 SVGEGT. The CDR3 loop reads CATRRTGRNQPQHF. The CDR3 nucleotides are TGTGCCACCCGCCGGACAGGGCGGAATCAGCCCCAGCATTTT.

This clonotype has a handful of counts. This chain uses TRBV28 with TRBJ2-7, with 11 bases that match TRBD1. V gave up 4 bases and J gave up 3 bases; unmatched junction bases: 5. Germline V CDR1 and CDR2: MDHEN, SYDVKM. CDR3 size: 15 residues. CDR3 in DNA: TGTGCCAGCAGTTCCTTGGGGACAGGGGGCTACGAGCAGTACTTC. Translated, it gives CASSSLGTGGYEQYF.

The rearrangement links TRBV2 to TRBJ1-4, with 9 bases matching TRBD1. Losses at the gene ends were 1 base for V and 6 bases for J; bases not matched to a gene: 3. CDR1 and CDR2 (germline): SNHLY, FYNNEI. CDR3 size: 15 residues. The CDR3 DNA sequence: TGTGCCAGCAGTGAAGGGGGGACAGGGTATGAAAAACTGTTTTTT. Protein: CASSEGGTGYEKLFF. The complete variable domain, with remaining parts taken from reference TRBV2 and TRBJ1-4, reads EPEVTQTPSHQVTQMGQEVILRCVPISNHLYFYWYRQILGQKVEFLVSFYNNEISEKSEIFDDQFSVERPDGSNFTLKIRSTKLEDSAMYFCASSEGGTGYEKLFFGSGTQLSVL.

This chain links TRBV5-1 with TRBJ1-2, with D perhaps matching TRBD1 (6 bases). This CDR3 contains 14 residues. Trimming removed 2 bases from V and 4 bases from J, with 12 bases in between. Germline V gives CDR1 SGHRS, CDR2 YFSETQ. CDR3 residues: CASSFGGSSYGYTF. CDR3 nucleotides: TGCGCCAGCAGCTTTGGGGGCAGTTCCTATGGCTACACCTTC.

V gene TRBV30 combines with J gene TRBJ2-6; unclear D gene. The CDR3 length is 14 residues. The ends were cut back, 4 bases at V and 2 bases at J, with 9 bases in the middle. Germline V gives CDR1 GTSNPN, CDR2 SVGIG (reference sequence). The CDR3 is CAWTLGTGANVLTF. Written as DNA, the CDR3 is TGTGCCTGGACCTTAGGAACTGGGGCCAACGTCCTGACTTTC.

The chain has TRBV6-2 or TRBV6-3 and TRBJ2-7; D uncertain. CDR1 is MNHEY and CDR2 is SVGEGT in the germline V gene. Trimming removed 5 bases from V and 3 bases from J, with 26 bases in between. The CDR3 runs to 18 residues. CDR3 amino acids: CASSHPSEKSNLLYEQYF. In nucleotides, the CDR3 is TGTGCCAGCAGTCACCCATCGGAGAAAAGCAACCTCCTCTACGAGCAGTACTTC.

This clonotype was found a few times. The V gene is TRBV4-2, the J gene TRBJ2-3; the match to TRBD2 covers 12 bases. V was pared by 3 bases and J by 0 bases, with 7 bases of the junction left unmatched. Germline V gives CDR1 LGHNA, CDR2 YNFKEQ. CDR3 length equals 18 residues. CDR3 sequence reads: CASSQGGGLAGSTDTQYF. CDR3 nucleotide sequence: TGTGCCAGCAGCCAGGGGGGGGGACTAGCGGGCAGCACAGATACGCAGTATTTT.

As regards this clonotype: The junction and the germline gene differ at one end; a read error may be behind it. This sequence joins TRBV2 and TRBJ2-4; D is possibly TRBD2 (6 bases). The J call may be mistaken, given a closer DNA end match to TRBJ2-7. The V gene's germline CDR1 is SNHLY and CDR2 FYNNEI. The CDR3 runs to 13 residues. The CDR3 region has the DNA TGTGTCAGCAGTGAATGGCAGGGAGGCGAGCAGTACTTC. As protein: CVSSEWQGGEQYF.

The CDR3 DNA reads TGCAGTGCTAGGCCCCAGGGAGAGGCACCCCTCCACTTT. Protein sequence: CSARPQGEAPLHF. The chain employs TRBV20-1 and TRBJ1-6; TRBD1 is a possible D gene (5 bases). Deletions cut 3 bases from V and 11 bases from J, with 14 bases between. The CDR3 runs to 13 residues. CDR1 and CDR2 (germline): DFQATT, SNEGSKA (reference sequence).

This clonotype was seen a single time. V and J are TRBV7-9 and TRBJ1-2; no firm D call. This CDR3 has 14 amino acids. V lost 3 bases, J lost 6 bases, and 14 bases lay in between. Germline CDR1 is SEHNR and CDR2 is FQNEAQ (reference sequence). The CDR3 DNA follows: TGTGCCAGCAGCTTGGGGTCCCTGCTAAATGGCTACACCTTC. This gives the protein CASSLGSLLNGYTF.

The chain is built from TRBV12-3 or TRBV12-4 and TRBJ2-5, with TRBD2 identical over 7 bases. The CDR3 totals 15 residues. V lost 1 base, J lost 2 bases, and 4 bases stayed unmatched. The CDR3 loop reads CASSLGRGVQETQYF. The CDR3 DNA sequence: TGTGCCAGCAGTTTAGGACGGGGGGTTCAAGAGACCCAGTACTTC.

The chain has TRBV20-1 and TRBJ2-7; a weak D match, TRBD1 (5 bases). This CDR3 has 14 residues. The V end lost 0 bases, the J end lost 2 bases, and 11 bases lay between the germline ends. CDR1 DFQATT and CDR2 SNEGSKA come from the germline V gene (reference sequence). As DNA, the CDR3 is TGCAGTGCTAGAGATGGGGCGGACCCCTACGAGCAGTACTTC. It encodes CSARDGADPYEQYF.

This clonotype has a single count. CDR3 sequence: CASSLVRGLGIEQYF. The CDR3 region has the DNA TGTGCCAGCAGTTTAGTGAGAGGTCTGGGGATCGAGCAGTACTTC. The chain combines TRBV12-3 or TRBV12-4 with TRBJ2-7; D unresolved. Trimming pared 1 base from V and 6 bases from J, leaving 16 bases between. This CDR3 contains 15 residues.

This clonotype has a single count. The chain combines TRBV3-1 with TRBJ2-1, with D unresolved. With 3 bases removed from V and 0 bases from J, the gap between germline ends came to 12 bases. Germline V gives CDR1 LGHDT, CDR2 YNNKEL (reference sequence). The CDR3 consists of 16 residues. This chain's CDR3 is CASSHVPGGSYNEQFF. CDR3 in DNA: TGTGCCAGCAGCCACGTCCCGGGTGGCTCCTACAATGAGCAGTTCTTC.